These 27 T cell receptor beta chains came from one sample sequenced in a study of blood T cell repertoires in COVID-19. Assay: immunoSEQ multiplex PCR; the TCRdb copy retains only in-frame clones and omits some. The repertoire holds 150,000 to 200,000 clones, with roughly 77% as singletons. Sequencing input: peripheral blood. Receptor source: a human donor in a cohort sampled during active COVID-19.

The V call is TRBV5-6, the J call TRBJ2-2, with 8 nucleotides matching TRBD1. The CDR3 sequence is 15 residues long. The V and J ends lost 0 bases and 7 bases, in that order; junction bases with no gene match: 5. Per germline, CDR1 SGHDT and CDR2 YYEEEE. CDR3 sequence reads: CASSLVQGVNGELFF. The DNA of the CDR3 is TGTGCCAGCAGCTTGGTACAGGGGGTGAACGGGGAGCTGTTTTTT.

This sequence joins TRBV5-1 and TRBJ1-4; 9 bases match TRBD1. The CDR3 sequence is 14 residues long. V shed 4 bases, J shed 7 bases, and the junction held 5 bases outside the gene matches. Germline V lookup: CDR1 SGHRS, CDR2 YFSETQ. CDR3 DNA: TGCGCCAGCAGCGAGGGACAGGGCCGTGAAAAACTGTTTTTT. It codes for CASSEGQGREKLFF.

The chain joins TRBV7-8 to TRBJ2-1, with a possible D match to TRBD2 (6 bases). The length of the CDR3 is 14 residues. The germline V gene encodes CDR1 SGHVS and CDR2 FQNEAQ. V lost 1 base and J lost 10, with 14 bases in between. The CDR3 DNA sequence: TGTGCCAGCAGCTTAGTGCGCGGGGACCGGGAGCAGTTCTTC. Amino acids: CASSLVRGDREQFF.

CDR3 nucleotides: TGTGCCAGCAGACCAGGGGGCCGCACTGAAGCTTTCTTT. It yields the protein CASRPGGRTEAFF. The chain recombines TRBV2 with TRBJ1-1; 8 bases align to TRBD1. Trimming cost V 6 bases and J 4 bases; bases outside gene matches: 4. The CDR3 has 13 residues. Germline V CDR1 and CDR2: SNHLY, FYNNEI.

This chain joins TRBV7-2 and TRBJ2-5, with D possibly TRBD2 on 5 matching bases. Germline V lookup: CDR1 SGHTA, CDR2 FQGNSA. The CDR3 is made up of 14 amino acids. V lost 1 base and J lost 6, with 12 bases in between. CDR3 sequence: CASSLVGVGKTQYF. In nucleotides, the CDR3 is TGTGCCAGCAGCTTAGTGGGAGTGGGAAAGACCCAGTACTTC. The full variable domain, rest sourced from reference TRBV7-2 and TRBJ2-5, is GAGVSQSPSNKVTEKGKDVELRCDPISGHTALYWYRQSLGQGLEFLIYFQGNSAPDKSGLPSDRFSAERTGGSVSTLTIQRTQQEDSAVYLCASSLVGVGKTQYFGPGTRLLVL.

This clone was observed a few times. As DNA, the CDR3 is TGTGCCAGCTGTCCAATCCAGAATTCACCCCTCCACTTT. Protein sequence: CASCPIQNSPLHF. The chain has TRBV27 and TRBJ1-6; D is unclear. V shed 8 bases and J shed 7 bases, with 12 bases lying between them. The CDR3 runs 13 residues. From germline, CDR1 is MNHEY and CDR2 SMNVEV (reference sequence).

The chain couples TRBV27 to TRBJ2-3; 9 nucleotides align to TRBD2. This CDR3 is 15 amino acids long. V was pared by 9 bases and J by 2 bases, with 9 bases of the junction left unmatched. The germline V gene encodes CDR1 MNHEY and CDR2 SMNVEV (reference sequence). The CDR3 bases are TGTGCCAGTTCTGAAATAGCGGGGGACACAGATACGCAGTATTTT. As protein: CASSEIAGDTDTQYF.

J is TRBJ2-2 and V is TRBV6-2 or TRBV6-3; maybe TRBD2 (5 bases). The CDR3 spans 14 residues. Germline CDR1 and CDR2: MNHEY and SVGEGT. The germline V and J ends were trimmed by 1 base and 5 bases, with 8 bases remaining between them. The CDR3 loop is CASSYLRRTGELFF. The CDR3 bases are TGTGCCAGCAGTTACTTGAGGAGGACCGGGGAGCTGTTTTTT.

V usage is TRBV7-6 and J usage is TRBJ2-3, with a tentative D call TRBD1 (6 bases). The germline gives CDR1 SGHVS, CDR2 FNYEAQ. The CDR3 is 14 amino acids. V was cut by 1 base and J by 13 bases, with 18 bases left in between. CDR3 protein: CASSLGTAVPLEYF. CDR3 nucleotides: TGTGCCAGCAGCTTAGGGACAGCCGTCCCACTTGAGTATTTT.

This chain links TRBV11-2 with TRBJ1-3; 9 bases fit TRBD1. The CDR3 sequence is 19 residues long. Germline CDR1 and CDR2: SGHAT and FQNNGV. V dropped 1 base and J dropped 0; count of bases not matched to a gene: 10. The CDR3, as DNA: TGTGCCAGCAGCTTAGCGACCGGGACAGGGATTAACTCTGGAAACACCATATATTTT. Translated: CASSLATGTGINSGNTIYF.

This chain connects TRBV19 to TRBJ1-4; 8 nucleotides align to TRBD1. The germline CDR1 and CDR2 sequences are LNHDA and SQIVND (reference sequence). Unmatched junction bases numbered 5, after V lost 3 bases and J lost 5 bases. The CDR3 runs 15 residues. The CDR3 sequence is CASSIMTGVNEKLFF. The DNA for the CDR3 is TGTGCCAGTAGTATCATGACAGGGGTCAATGAAAAACTGTTTTTT.

A word on this clone: The sample carries other DNA sequences with the same CDR3. The CDR3, as DNA: TGTGCCAGCAGCTTAGGACTAGCGGGAGTTAATGAGCAGTTCTTC. Protein sequence: CASSLGLAGVNEQFF. The chain uses TRBV7-3 and TRBJ2-1, with 13 bases matching TRBD2. Germline assignment: CDR1 SGHTA and CDR2 FQGTGA. J gave up 7 bases and V 2 bases, and 2 bases lay outside the gene matches. CDR3 size: 15 residues.

V usage is TRBV6-4 and J usage is TRBJ2-2; 10 nucleotides match TRBD2. V trimming: 6 bases; J trimming: 2 bases; junction bases outside the gene matches: 3. The CDR3 runs to 15 residues. Germline lookup yields CDR1 MRHNA and CDR2 SNTAGT. The CDR3 DNA reads TGTGCCAGCAGCCAACTAGCGGGAAACACCGGGGAGCTGTTTTTT. Protein product: CASSQLAGNTGELFF.

The V and J genes are TRBV5-4 and TRBJ1-2; 7 bases align to TRBD1. V lost 1 base, J lost 7 bases, and 13 bases stayed unmatched. The CDR3 has 16 residues. Germline values: CDR1 SGHNT, CDR2 YYREEE (reference sequence). Here the CDR3 DNA reads TGTGCCAGCAGCTTGCTGAGGCGACAGGGTAATGTTGGCTACACCTTC. Encoded protein: CASSLLRRQGNVGYTF.

This chain links TRBV6-6 with TRBJ1-6; D remains unclear. From germline, CDR1 is MNHNY and CDR2 SVGAGI (reference sequence). This CDR3 spans 11 amino acids. The V and J ends lost 4 bases and 7 bases respectively, with 2 bases between them. CDR3 coding DNA: TGTGCCAGCAGTTCAAATTCACCCCTCCACTTT. Residues: CASSSNSPLHF.

This clone has just one count. The CDR3 loop reads CASSFYMVVAGVRHNEQFF. CDR3 in DNA: TGTGCCAGCAGCTTTTACATGGTGGTGGCGGGGGTCAGGCACAATGAGCAGTTCTTC. The chain recombines TRBV13 with TRBJ2-1; TRBD2 agrees at 7 bases. CDR1 PRHDT and CDR2 FYEKMQ come from the germline V gene (reference sequence). The V segment lost 3 bases and the J segment 5 bases; nucleotides outside the gene matches: 19. This CDR3 comprises 19 residues.

This rearrangement joins TRBV19 to TRBJ1-5; the match to TRBD1 covers 7 bases. This CDR3 is 13 amino acids long. CDR1 is LNHDA and CDR2 is SQIVND in the germline V gene (reference sequence). J was trimmed by 4 bases and V by 7 bases; bases with no gene match: 4. The CDR3 region has the DNA TGTGCCAGTAACCTACAGGGGAATCAGCCCCAGCATTTT. This sequence encodes CASNLQGNQPQHF.

This clone was seen a single time. The chain carries TRBV3-1 (or the pseudogene TRBV3-2) and TRBJ1-1, with TRBD1 as a possible D gene (5 bases). V was clipped by 5 bases and J by 5 bases, with 9 bases between them. CDR1 is LGHDT, CDR2 YNNKEL, per germline (reference sequence). The CDR3 covers 12 residues. The CDR3 nucleotides are TGTGCCAGCAGCTTTCGACAGACTGAAGCTTTCTTT. The encoded protein is CASSFRQTEAFF.

The gene calls are TRBV27 and TRBJ2-1, with 8 bases that match TRBD2. The V and J ends lost 2 bases and 5 bases, in that order; junction bases with no gene match: 2. The CDR3 sequence is 14 residues long. Germline V gene sequence: CDR1 MNHEY, CDR2 SMNVEV (reference sequence). The CDR3 DNA is TGTGCCAGCAGTTTAAGTAGCGGGAACAATGAGCAGTTCTTC. Translation: CASSLSSGNNEQFF.

This rearrangement joins TRBV7-2 to TRBJ2-3, with 7 bases identical to TRBD1. The germline gives CDR1 SGHTA, CDR2 FQGNSA. The CDR3 is 15 residues long. J gave up 0 bases and V 5 bases, and 5 bases lay outside the gene matches. The CDR3: CASSLRTGSTDTQYF. CDR3 DNA: TGTGCCAGCAGCCTCCGGACAGGTAGCACAGATACGCAGTATTTT.

This clone was seen just once. The CDR3 DNA follows: TGTGCCAGCAGCTTAGTGACGTCAGGGGCCAATCAGCCCCAGCATTTT. Its translation: CASSLVTSGANQPQHF. The genes are TRBV7-9 and TRBJ1-5, with D tentatively TRBD1 (6 bases). This CDR3 comprises 16 residues. Looked up from germline, CDR1 is SEHNR and CDR2 is FQNEAQ (reference sequence). Between the trimmed V and J ends, which lost 1 base and 3 bases, there was a span of 13 bases.

The chain is built from TRBV7-2 and TRBJ1-5; a possible D gene is TRBD1 (5 bases). There are 16 residues in the CDR3. Germline V gene lookup returns CDR1 SGHTA and CDR2 FQGNSA. Trimming pared 2 bases from V and 7 bases from J, leaving 18 bases between. Here the CDR3 DNA reads TGTGCCAGCAGCTTAAGCCCCCGGGGGGGACGCCAGCCCCAGCATTTT. This codes for CASSLSPRGGRQPQHF.

The rearrangement uses TRBV29-1 and TRBJ2-1; D might be TRBD2 (5 bases). This CDR3 has 13 amino acids. V shed 7 bases and J shed 5 bases, with 15 bases lying between them. Germline V gives CDR1 SQVTM, CDR2 ANQGSEA. The CDR3 DNA reads as TGCAGCGGTGATGGGTACGGGGACAATGAGCAGTTCTTC. It encodes CSGDGYGDNEQFF.

Written as DNA, the CDR3 is TGTGCCAGCTCAGGGGGGTCCCCTCAGCCCCAGCATTTT. It codes for CASSGGSPQPQHF. The genes are TRBV18 and TRBJ1-5; the D gene is possibly TRBD1 (5 bases). The CDR3 is 13 residues long. Trimming took 5 bases from V and 6 from J, leaving 11 bases between them. The V gene's germline CDR1 is KGHSH and CDR2 LQKENI.

J is TRBJ2-2 and V is TRBV19, with TRBD1 as a possible D gene (5 bases). CDR1 is LNHDA, CDR2 SQIVND, per germline (reference sequence). This CDR3 spans 14 amino acids. V was cut by 2 bases and J by 7 bases, with 11 bases left in between. CDR3 sequence reads: CASSIQGIDGELFF. CDR3 DNA sequence: TGTGCCAGTAGTATACAGGGCATTGACGGGGAGCTGTTTTTT.

The rearrangement joins TRBV5-6 to TRBJ2-2; TRBD1 aligns across 7 bases. Germline lookup yields CDR1 SGHDT and CDR2 YYEEEE. This CDR3 contains 14 residues. The V and J ends lost 2 bases and 5 bases, in that order; junction bases with no gene match: 3. This CDR3 reads CASSFIRGTGELFF. CDR3 nucleotide sequence: TGTGCCAGCAGCTTCATCAGGGGGACCGGGGAGCTGTTTTTT.

This clone was seen at least ten times. V is TRBV30 and J is TRBJ1-1; D is perhaps TRBD1 (5 bases). With 1 base removed from V and 6 bases from J, the gap between germline ends came to 15 bases. The CDR3 has 14 amino acids. Germline V gives CDR1 GTSNPN, CDR2 SVGIG (reference sequence). This chain's CDR3 is CAWSAGGSNSEAFF. CDR3 in DNA: TGTGCCTGGAGTGCGGGGGGTTCTAATTCTGAAGCTTTCTTT. The complete variable domain, with remaining parts taken from reference TRBV30 and TRBJ1-1, reads SQTIHQWPATLVQPVGSPLSLECTVEGTSNPNLYWYRQAAGRGLQLLFYSVGIGQISSEVPQNLSASRPQDRQFILSSKKLLLSDSGFYLCAWSAGGSNSEAFFGQGTRLTVV.